Listed below are T cell receptor beta chains from one sample, sequenced in a study of T cell responses to AZD1222 COVID-19 vaccine. Sequencing used immunoSEQ multiplex PCR; TCRdb keeps in-frame clones, though not all of them. Among 45,000 to 70,000 clones listed, 70% to 90% were seen once. Material: peripheral blood, obtained 28 days after the second AZD1222 dose. The receptors were gathered from an adult who received the AZD1222 COVID-19 vaccine. Each CDR3 is given with its conserved first and last residue. The D gene is left open where the match is weak. Clone size appears in some rows only: once, few, many, or a class for an expanded clone.

len	j_gene	d_gene	abundance	v_gene	CDR3nt	CDR3aa
13	TRBJ1-5	-	once	TRBV27	TGTGCCAGCAGGTCGGGAATAGGTCAGCCCCAGCATTTT	CASRSGIGQPQHF
15	TRBJ2-5	TRBD1	-	TRBV6-5	TGTGCCAGCAGGGGGGACAGGGGGGTTCTTGAGACCCAGTACTTC	CASRGDRGVLETQYF
14	TRBJ2-1	-	-	TRBV7-2	TGTGCCAGCAGCTTAGCCTCCTACAACAATGAGCAGTTCTTC	CASSLASYNNEQFF
12	TRBJ2-1	TRBD1	-	TRBV5-4	TGTGCCAGCAGCCTAGGACAGGGTCAGCAGTTCTTC	CASSLGQGQQFF
14	TRBJ1-4	-	-	TRBV5-6	TGTGCCAGCAGCTTCTACAGTCGGAATGAAAAACTGTTTTTT	CASSFYSRNEKLFF
14	TRBJ1-5	TRBD1	-	TRBV10-2	TGCGCCAGCAGGTTGGGACAGGGCAATCAGCCCCAGCATTTT	CASRLGQGNQPQHF
12	TRBJ2-3	TRBD2	-	TRBV29-1	TGCAGCGTTTATACTAGCGGGGATACGCAGTATTTT	CSVYTSGDTQYF
12	TRBJ1-5	-	once	TRBV30	TGTGCCTGGAGCGGGGGGAATCAGCCCCAGCATTTT	CAWSGGNQPQHF
14	TRBJ2-3	-	-	TRBV11-3	TGTGCCAGCAGCCCACGCCCTGCGACAGATACGCAGTATTTT	CASSPRPATDTQYF
16	TRBJ2-3	TRBD2	-	TRBV5-8	TGTGCCAGCAGCTATCTCGGCGGGAGGGCCGGGGATACGCAGTATTTT	CASSYLGGRAGDTQYF
16	TRBJ1-1	-	-	TRBV6-2/TRBV6-3	TGTGCCAGCAGTTACCCTGGACGCCGATCGAACACTGAAGCTTTCTTT	CASSYPGRRSNTEAFF
15	TRBJ1-4	-	-	TRBV6-4	TGTGCCAGCAGTGTCGAGACCCCCGAAGGGGAAAAACTGTTTTTT	CASSVETPEGEKLFF
14	TRBJ2-3	TRBD2	-	TRBV10-3	TGTGCCATCAGGGGGGAGCGGGAGTCAGATACGCAGTATTTT	CAIRGERESDTQYF
14	TRBJ1-5	-	-	TRBV20-1	TGCAGTGCTAGTTCCGCTAATAGCAATCAGCCCCAGCATTTT	CSASSANSNQPQHF
11	TRBJ2-1	-	-	TRBV4-2	TGTGCCAGCAGCCTATACAATGAGCAGTTCTTC	CASSLYNEQFF
14	TRBJ2-7	-	-	TRBV27	TGTGCCAGCAGCTTAGGAGCTGGTCAACGTGGGCAGTACTTC	CASSLGAGQRGQYF
14	TRBJ1-3	-	-	TRBV10-2	TGCGCCAGCAGTGATACCCAGGGTGGAAACACCATATATTTT	CASSDTQGGNTIYF
16	TRBJ2-2	TRBD1	-	TRBV7-2	TGTGCCAGCAGCCGTTCACCGGGACAGGTTAGCGGGGAGCTGTTTTTT	CASSRSPGQVSGELFF
15	TRBJ2-7	TRBD1	once	TRBV28	TGTGCCAGCAGCCCTGGGGACAGAAGAACCTACGAGCAGTACTTC	CASSPGDRRTYEQYF
14	TRBJ1-6	TRBD1	-	TRBV2	TGTGCCAGCAGTAGACAGGGGGAGATTTCACCCCTCCACTTT	CASSRQGEISPLHF
12	TRBJ1-1	TRBD1	-	TRBV19	TGTGCCAGCAGGGGGGACGGCACTGAAGCTTTCTTT	CASRGDGTEAFF
16	TRBJ1-5	TRBD1	-	TRBV6-6	TGTGCCAGCAGTTACGCCGAGACAGGGGAGGATCAGCCCCAGCATTTT	CASSYAETGEDQPQHF
15	TRBJ1-4	-	-	TRBV2	TGTGCCAGCAGCCCCGTCGTATCGGCTAATGAAAAACTGTTTTTT	CASSPVVSANEKLFF
15	TRBJ2-1	-	-	TRBV24-1	TGTGCCACCAGTGATGCGGTGGGAGCAGGTAGTGAGCAGTTCTTC	CATSDAVGAGSEQFF
15	TRBJ2-5	TRBD2	few	TRBV2	TGTGCCAGCAGTGGAACTAGCGGGAAGGGCGAGACCCAGTACTTC	CASSGTSGKGETQYF
14	TRBJ2-1	TRBD2	-	TRBV5-4	TGTGCCAGCAGCTTTTCTAGCGGGCCGGGTGAGCAGTTCTTC	CASSFSSGPGEQFF
14	TRBJ2-1	-	-	TRBV19	TGTGCCAGTACGGAGGGAGGGACATACAATGAGCAGTTCTTC	CASTEGGTYNEQFF
13	TRBJ2-7	-	-	TRBV3-1/TRBV3-2	TGTGCCAGCAGCCAAGATCTCCGCCACGAGCAGTACTTC	CASSQDLRHEQYF
15	TRBJ1-1	-	-	TRBV10-2	TGCGCCAGCAGTGAGCCCCGGGAGGCGAACACTGAAGCTTTCTTT	CASSEPREANTEAFF
20	TRBJ2-1	TRBD2	-	TRBV5-1	TGCGCCAGCAGCTTCCGTCCCGGGACTAGCGGGAGAGGCTCCTACAATGAGCAGTTCTTC	CASSFRPGTSGRGSYNEQFF
14	TRBJ2-5	-	-	TRBV5-4	TGTGCCAGCAGCTTGGACTGGTCCAGGGAGACCCAGTACTTC	CASSLDWSRETQYF
13	TRBJ1-6	TRBD1	-	TRBV12-3/TRBV12-4	TGTGCCAGCAGTCTGACAGGGAATTCACCCCTCCACTTT	CASSLTGNSPLHF
13	TRBJ2-2	TRBD1	-	TRBV6-5	TGTGCCAGCACCAGAACAGGGGCCGGGGAGCTGTTTTTT	CASTRTGAGELFF
14	TRBJ2-7	-	-	TRBV7-9	TGTGCCAGTACCTATGCCGGGACTGCATACGAGCAGTACTTC	CASTYAGTAYEQYF
18	TRBJ1-2	TRBD1	-	TRBV13	TGTGCCAGCAGCTTACGGCGGACAGGGGGCAAAGCTAACTATGGCTACACCTTC	CASSLRRTGGKANYGYTF
14	TRBJ2-7	TRBD1	-	TRBV6-5	TGTGCCAGCAGAAGGACAGGTAGGACCTACGAGCAGTACTTC	CASRRTGRTYEQYF
13	TRBJ1-2	-	-	TRBV9	TGTGCCAGCAGCGTATTCCAGGGTCGCGGCTACACCTTC	CASSVFQGRGYTF
13	TRBJ1-2	-	once	TRBV9	TGTGCCAGCAGCGCCCGGGACGGCTATGGCTACACCTTC	CASSARDGYGYTF
15	TRBJ2-1	TRBD2	once	TRBV6-2/TRBV6-3	TGTGCCAGCAGTTCCCTAGCGGGGTCTCAGGATGAGCAGTTCTTC	CASSSLAGSQDEQFF
14	TRBJ1-1	-	once	TRBV5-1	TGCGCCAGCAGCCTACAGGGTAAAGACACTGAAGCTTTCTTT	CASSLQGKDTEAFF
16	TRBJ2-5	TRBD2	-	TRBV5-6	TGTGCCAGCAGCTTGATTTTAGCGGGAGTCACGGAGACCCAGTACTTC	CASSLILAGVTETQYF